Following are 23 T cell receptor beta chains from one sample sequenced in a study of T cells in Graves' hyperthyroidism and ophthalmopathy. The source material, RNA transcripts, was used to amplify TCR beta CDR3 regions. First-round RT-PCR targeting the TCR CDR3 was performed with the HTBI primer set. Using its own MiXCR run on the multiplex PCR reads, TCRdb lists one record per CDR3 protein. Of hundreds of thousands of distinct CDR3 sequences detected, over 10% appear once; the ten largest clones hold around a tenth. The sample was blood. These receptors were obtained from a woman aged 18-30 years with Graves' hyperthyroidism.

This clonotype has ten or more counts. CDR3 nucleotides: TGCGCCAGCAGCTTTGTGGGGACAGGAGTCTGGGAGCAGTACTTC. Translation: CASSFVGTGVWEQYF. The genes are TRBV5-1 and TRBJ2-7; 8 bases align to TRBD1. This CDR3 comprises 15 residues. Germline V lookup: CDR1 SGHRS, CDR2 YFSETQ. V was pared by 2 bases and J by 7 bases, with 11 bases of the junction left unmatched.

This clonotype was seen ten or more times. The chain carries TRBV4-3 and TRBJ2-1; TRBD2 aligns across 7 bases. V was clipped by 0 bases and J by 2 bases; unmatched bases: 7. The V gene's germline CDR1 is LGHNA and CDR2 YSLEER. CDR3 length equals 17 residues. The chain's CDR3 is CASSQEASGSAYNEQFF. The DNA for the CDR3 is TGCGCCAGCAGCCAAGAGGCTAGCGGTAGTGCCTACAATGAGCAGTTCTTC.

Ten or more counts support this clonotype. The rearrangement joins TRBV12-3 or TRBV12-4 to TRBJ2-1; tentatively, D is TRBD1 or TRBD2 (5 bases each). V lost 6 bases and J lost 7, with 22 bases in between. The length of the CDR3 is 16 residues. The CDR3 DNA reads as TGTGCCAGCAGACCCTCCGGGACCCGAGGATTAAATGAGCAGTTCTTC. This codes for CASRPSGTRGLNEQFF.

This sequence joins TRBV10-3 and TRBJ1-3, with 7 positions matching TRBD1. J was trimmed by 0 bases and V by 8 bases; bases with no gene match: 4. Germline V gives CDR1 ENHRY, CDR2 SYGVKD. This CDR3 is 14 amino acids long. The CDR3 protein is CAIGDSDSGNTIYF. CDR3 nucleotides: TGTGCCATCGGGGACAGCGACTCTGGAAACACCATATATTTT.

To note about this clonotype: A junction end diverges from the germline sequence, so it may reflect a read error. The chain employs TRBV2 and TRBJ2-5, with 14 bases aligning to TRBD2. CDR1 and CDR2 from the germline V gene are SNHLY and FYNNEI. This CDR3 is 15 amino acids long. CDR3 protein: CARTGTSGSLETRYF. CDR3 nucleotide sequence: TGTGCCAGAACAGGGACTAGCGGGAGCTTAGAGACCCGGTACTTC.

Ten or more counts support this clonotype. The chain employs TRBV7-9 and TRBJ2-7; a weak D match, TRBD1 (5 bases). The V end lost 5 bases, the J end lost 4 bases, and 18 bases lay between the germline ends. The CDR3 length is 15 residues. The germline V gene has CDR1 SEHNR and CDR2 FQNEAQ (reference sequence). The CDR3: CASSAPQGFHYEQYF. In DNA, the CDR3 is TGTGCCAGCAGCGCACCCCAGGGTTTTCATTACGAGCAGTACTTC.

A remark on this clonotype: This may be a read error: a much more frequent sequence differs by one nucleotide. The CDR3 end shows no conserved phenylalanine or tryptophan, and so a read error is likely. This rearrangement joins TRBV6-1 to TRBJ2-7, with no clear D. CDR3 length: 12 residues. V dropped 2 bases and J dropped 3 bases, with 5 bases sitting between them. Germline assignment: CDR1 MNHNS and CDR2 SASEGT. CDR3 coding DNA: TGTGCCAGCAGTGAAAGGGTCTACGAGCAGTACTCC. Encoded protein: CASSERVYEQYS.

The sample holds a few counts of this clonotype. The chain links TRBV2 to TRBJ1-5, with D uncertain. Germline V CDR1 and CDR2: SNHLY, FYNNEI. Trimming pared 3 bases from V and 5 bases from J, leaving 8 bases between. The CDR3 consists of 13 residues. The DNA of the CDR3 is TGTGCCAGCAGTGAGGAGAGTTATCAGCCCCAGCATTTT. This sequence encodes CASSEESYQPQHF.

The table lists this clonotype with a few counts. Possible read error: a much larger clone is one base away. The V and J genes are TRBV9 and TRBJ2-7; perhaps TRBD2 as D (6 bases). V shed 4 bases and J shed 6 bases, with 17 bases lying between them. The germline V gene encodes CDR1 SGDLS and CDR2 YYNGEE. This CDR3 comprises 14 residues. The CDR3 sequence: CASSRPGEGCEQYF. The CDR3 DNA is TGTGCCAGCAGCAGGCCGGGAGAGGGCTGCGAGCAGTACTTC.

Many counts were recorded for this clonotype. The chain couples TRBV20-1 to TRBJ2-5; 11 bases are shared with TRBD1. The ends lost 6 bases at V and 6 bases at J; junction bases unmatched: 6. The CDR3 runs to 13 residues. Looked up from germline, CDR1 is DFQATT and CDR2 is SNEGSKA (reference sequence). The DNA of the CDR3 is TGCAGTGCCGGACAGGGGGCGCGGAAGACCCAGTACTTC. Protein: CSAGQGARKTQYF.

This clonotype was observed at least ten times. The rearrangement joins TRBV7-2 to TRBJ2-2; 9 bases agree with TRBD1. The junction had 14 bases not matched to a gene; V was cut back by 5 bases and J by 7 bases. Germline V gives CDR1 SGHTA, CDR2 FQGNSA. This CDR3 has 17 amino acids. In DNA, the CDR3 is TGTGCCAGCAGCGGGTACCCCAAGGGACAGGGTATCGGGGAGCTGTTTTTT. This gives the protein CASSGYPKGQGIGELFF.

This clonotype has at least ten counts. The V and J genes are TRBV18 and TRBJ2-1; TRBD1 is a possible D gene (6 bases). The CDR3 sequence is 13 residues long. V was shortened by 6 bases and J by 10 bases, with 16 bases between the two germline ends. Germline loops: CDR1 KGHSH, CDR2 LQKENI. For the CDR3, the DNA is TGTGCCAGCTCGCAAAACAGGGAACGCGAGCAGTTCTTC. It encodes CASSQNREREQFF.

The table lists this clonotype with many counts. CDR3 protein: CASSATRAETQYF. DNA for the CDR3: TGTGCCAGCAGCGCGACCCGGGCAGAGACCCAGTACTTC. The chain uses TRBV7-2 and TRBJ2-5; D not resolved. Germline V lookup: CDR1 SGHTA, CDR2 FQGNSA. The CDR3 runs 13 residues. Trimming removed 5 bases from V and 4 bases from J, with 11 bases in between. The whole variable domain, remainder taken from reference TRBV7-2 and TRBJ2-5, is GAGVSQSPSNKVTEKGKDVELRCDPISGHTALYWYRQSLGQGLEFLIYFQGNSAPDKSGLPSDRFSAERTGGSVSTLTIQRTQQEDSAVYLCASSATRAETQYFGPGTRLLVL.

The sample holds many counts of this clonotype. V gene TRBV18 combines with J gene TRBJ2-3; D not certain. Germline-derived CDR1 and CDR2 are KGHSH and LQKENI. The CDR3 consists of 14 residues. Trimming shortened V by 3 bases and J by 6 bases, and 13 bases separated the two germline ends. CDR3 DNA: TGTGCCAGCTCACCGCAACCACAGACGGATACGCAGTATTTT. Residues: CASSPQPQTDTQYF.

This clonotype has ten or more counts. The V call is TRBV7-8, the J call TRBJ2-3, with D possibly being TRBD2 (5 bases). The V end lost 5 bases, the J end lost 4 bases, and 22 bases lay between the germline ends. This CDR3 spans 17 amino acids. CDR1 is SGHVS and CDR2 is FQNEAQ in the germline V gene. Written as DNA, the CDR3 is TGTGCCAGCAGCCTCAGCGAGACGGACTCCACGGCAGATACGCAGTATTTT. Its translation: CASSLSETDSTADTQYF.

This clonotype was detected ten times or more. The chain joins TRBV18 to TRBJ1-1; a weak D match, TRBD1 (5 bases). Germline values: CDR1 KGHSH, CDR2 LQKENI. The CDR3 consists of 15 residues. Deletions cut 0 bases from V and 11 bases from J, with 19 bases between. CDR3 region: CASSPPGWGDGGAFF. DNA for the CDR3: TGTGCCAGCTCACCACCGGGCTGGGGCGACGGGGGGGCTTTCTTT.

This clonotype has ten or more counts. This chain joins TRBV6-1 and TRBJ1-1; 7 bases align to TRBD1. Germline CDR1 is MNHNS and CDR2 is SASEGT. Unmatched junction bases numbered 13, after V lost 5 bases and J lost 4 bases. The CDR3 runs 16 residues. Here the CDR3 DNA reads TGTGCCAGCAGTCGGAACATCGACAGGGTGTTCACTGAAGCTTTCTTT. It is translated as CASSRNIDRVFTEAFF.

This clonotype has just a few counts. V and J are TRBV3-1 and TRBJ1-5; a possible D gene is TRBD1 (5 bases). Per germline, CDR1 LGHDT and CDR2 YNNKEL (reference sequence). The CDR3 is made up of 15 amino acids. The ends were cut back, 4 bases at V and 13 bases at J, with 23 bases in the middle. CDR3 residues: CASSLRGAHQRAQHF. The CDR3 DNA is TGTGCCAGCAGCCTAAGAGGGGCGCATCAACGGGCTCAGCATTTT. The full variable domain, completed using reference TRBV3-1 and TRBJ1-5, is DTAVSQTPKYLVTQMGNDKSIKCEQNLGHDTMYWYKQDSKKFLKIMFSYNNKELIINETVPNRFSPKSPDKAHLNLHINSLELGDSAVYFCASSLRGAHQRAQHFGDGTRLSIL.

This clonotype was recorded many times. CDR3 amino acids: CAAGTGVRYGYTF. DNA of the CDR3: TGTGCAGCCGGGACAGGGGTTAGGTATGGCTACACCTTC. The V gene is TRBV30, the J gene TRBJ1-2, with TRBD1 matching 10 bases. This CDR3 has 13 amino acids. Germline-derived CDR1 and CDR2 are GTSNPN and SVGIG (reference sequence).

This clonotype was detected a few times. V usage is TRBV5-8 and J usage is TRBJ2-5; 14 bases line up with TRBD2. Germline V lookup: CDR1 SGHTS, CDR2 YDEGEE. The CDR3 totals 13 residues. Losses at the gene ends were 4 bases for V and 12 bases for J; bases not matched to a gene: 5. CDR3 loop: CASSGGTSGSEYF. The CDR3 nucleotides are TGTGCCAGCAGCGGGGGGACTAGCGGGAGTGAGTACTTC.

In this sample, this clonotype turned up many times. The genes are TRBV12-3 or TRBV12-4 and TRBJ2-1; perhaps TRBD1 as D (6 bases). The CDR3 contains 13 residues. V lost 3 bases and J 7 bases, leaving 10 bases between the germline ends. The CDR3 is CASSLRGSNEQFF. As DNA, the CDR3 is TGTGCCAGCAGTTTGAGGGGGTCAAATGAGCAGTTCTTC.

V is TRBV28 and J is TRBJ2-1; unclear D gene. Trimming stripped 5 bases from V and 8 bases from J, with 10 bases between. The CDR3 spans 12 residues. CDR1 and CDR2 from the germline V gene are MDHEN and SYDVKM. In nucleotides, the CDR3 is TGTGCCAGCAGTATCCGACCGCATGAGCAGTTCTTC. Encoded protein: CASSIRPHEQFF.

This clonotype was detected many times. V is TRBV5-1 and J is TRBJ2-7; the match to TRBD1 covers 9 bases. The V and J ends lost 3 bases and 7 bases, in that order; junction bases with no gene match: 5. Looked up from germline, CDR1 is SGHRS and CDR2 is YFSETQ. The CDR3 sequence is 13 residues long. The CDR3 loop reads CASSSGTGWEQYF. The DNA of the CDR3 is TGCGCCAGCAGCTCCGGGACAGGGTGGGAGCAGTACTTC. The variable domain in full, with the rest retrieved from reference TRBV5-1 and TRBJ2-7, is KAGVTQTPRYLIKTRGQQVTLSCSPISGHRSVSWYQQTPGQGLQFLFEYFSETQRNKGNFPGRFSGRQFSNSRSEMNVSTLELGDSALYLCASSSGTGWEQYFGPGTRLTVT.